This T cell receptor beta chain originates from a study of blood T cell repertoires in COVID-19. For the study at large: Donors in the United States, Italy and Spain gave samples during acute or convalescent COVID-19.

All enrollees were roughly 18 to 90 years old and from roughly 26 US areas. Measured with immunoSEQ multiplex PCR; TCRdb has only the in-frame clones, and not every one. In the table there are roughly 180,000 clones, roughly 84% of which are singletons. The V and J ends lost 5 bases and 2 bases respectively, with 16 bases between them. In germline, CDR1 is SGHVS, CDR2 FQNEAQ. This CDR3 is built from 15 residues. Sequenced sample: PBMCs or T cells enriched from blood (not recorded which). The V call is TRBV7-8, the J call TRBJ2-7, with D hard to call. The TCR was taken from a man aged 55 to 70 who had recovered from COVID-19. CDR3 region: CASSVSGRRPYEQYF. CDR3 DNA sequence: TGTGCCAGCAGCGTGTCGGGTCGACGGCCCTACGAGCAGTACTTC.